This T cell receptor beta chain was recovered during a study of blood T cell repertoires in COVID-19. CDR3 size: 14 residues. Germline V gives CDR1 SGHVS, CDR2 FQNEAQ. J lost 6 bases, V lost 5 bases, and 4 bases had no gene match. Enrolled through a virtual design, the participants were between roughly 18 and 90 years of age and came from roughly 22 US areas. The method was immunoSEQ multiplex PCR; TCRdb's version includes in-frame clones alone and lacks a portion of them. The table records about 230,000 clones, over 85% of them present only once. Sequenced material: PBMCs or T cells enriched from blood (not recorded which). The receptor was derived from a woman in her 30s with acute COVID-19. The chain employs TRBV7-8 and TRBJ1-6; 7 positions agree with TRBD1. CDR3 protein: CASSRQGSNSPLHF. The CDR3, as DNA: TGTGCCAGCAGCCGACAGGGCTCTAATTCACCCCTCCACTTT.